The rows below give T cell receptor beta chains drawn from one sample of a study of blood T cell repertoires in COVID-19. Sequenced by immunoSEQ multiplex PCR; TCRdb stores in-frame clones only, minus some. The sample lists fewer than 200,000 clones; approximately 85% were seen once. Input material: peripheral blood. Receptor source: a man between 60 and 75 years old who had recovered from COVID-19. Both conserved end residues are part of each CDR3. The D gene is left open where the match is weak. Clone size is not always given. Where it is, it says once, few, many or a class for expanded clones.

TRBV7-2	TRBD2	NA	TRBJ2-3	TGTGCCAGCATGGCGGGGGGGCGCACAGATACGCAGTATTTT	CASMAGGRTDTQYF
TRBV7-2	TRBD1	NA	TRBJ2-2	TGTGCCAGCAGCTTGGGGGACAGGGCCGACGGGGAGCTGTTTTTT	CASSLGDRADGELFF
TRBV5-1	NA	few	TRBJ2-7	TGCGCCAGCAGCCAGGGGGGGACAGGTCTATTCTACGAGCAGTACTTC	CASSQGGTGLFYEQYF
TRBV10-3	NA	NA	TRBJ1-1	TGTGCCATCAGTGAACCTACCAGGAACTGGGAAGCTTTCTTT	CAISEPTRNWEAFF
TRBV9	TRBD1	NA	TRBJ1-6	TGTGCCAGCAGCGTTGCCGGGACAGGGGATTCACCCCTCCACTTT	CASSVAGTGDSPLHF
TRBV19	NA	NA	TRBJ2-5	TGTGCCAGTAGTGCGGACAGAGGAAAAGAGACCCAGTACTTC	CASSADRGKETQYF
TRBV18	NA	NA	TRBJ2-7	TGTGCCAGCTCACTTCCGGAGGGGACCTATACCTACGAGCAGTACTTC	CASSLPEGTYTYEQYF
TRBV11-3	TRBD2	NA	TRBJ2-1	TGTGCCAGCAGCTTAAGCGGGGGGTTCAACAATGAGCAGTTCTTC	CASSLSGGFNNEQFF
TRBV27	NA	NA	TRBJ1-1	TGTGCCAGCAGTTTATGGGGGCCGGGGAACACTGAAGCTTTCTTT	CASSLWGPGNTEAFF
TRBV24-1	NA	NA	TRBJ2-7	TGTGCCACCAGGATCTCATTCGGGGGGACAACTAGCTCCTACGAGCAGTACTTC	CATRISFGGTTSSYEQYF
TRBV6-5	TRBD1	NA	TRBJ1-2	TGTGCCAGCAGTCCTCGACAGGGATTCTATGGCTACACCTTC	CASSPRQGFYGYTF
TRBV7-9	NA	NA	TRBJ2-1	TGTGCCAGCAGTGAGGTAAATGAGCAGTTCTTC	CASSEVNEQFF
TRBV5-1	NA	once	TRBJ2-5	TGCGCCAGCAGCTTTGGGTCCGGGGAGGCTAAAGAGACCCAGTACTTC	CASSFGSGEAKETQYF
TRBV5-1	NA	NA	TRBJ1-2	TGCGCCAGCAGCCTGGGGTGGCGAGCAGGGGTAGGCTATGGCTACACCTTC	CASSLGWRAGVGYGYTF
TRBV14	NA	NA	TRBJ1-2	TGTGCCAGCAGCCAAGGGGGGCGGAACTATGGCCACACCTTC	CASSQGGRNYGHTF
TRBV6-6	NA	NA	TRBJ1-1	TGTGCCAGCAGTTACTCAGGGGTAACTGAAGCTTTCTTT	CASSYSGVTEAFF
TRBV7-2	TRBD2	NA	TRBJ2-2	TGTGCCAGCAGATTAGCGGGGGGGACCGGGGAGCTGTTTTTT	CASRLAGGTGELFF
TRBV6-6	TRBD1	NA	TRBJ1-6	TGTGCCAGCAGTTACTCTCGGGACAGTAATTCACCCCTCCACTTT	CASSYSRDSNSPLHF